The 7 T cell receptor beta chains below were found in one sample sequenced in a study of blood T cell repertoires in COVID-19 (dated by TCRdb to between 2020 and 2021). The method behind the library was the immunoSEQ multiplex PCR assay. Drawn from immuneACCESS, this table holds only the in-frame rearrangements with V and J called that TCRdb kept. Clones are partly lost; checked studies trace under half to an unresolved V gene and leave the rest unexplained. This sample is represented by 200,000 to 300,000 clones; roughly 89% of them were singletons. In total, the top ten clones hold 8.8% of the sample. The sequencing sample was made of PBMCs or T cells enriched from blood (not recorded which). The receptors come from a man between 35 and 55 years old who had recovered from COVID-19.

J is TRBJ2-1 and V is TRBV18; a weak D match, TRBD1 (6 bases). This CDR3 has 15 amino acids. The V end lost 3 bases, the J end lost 2 bases, and 11 bases lay between the germline ends. Germline values: CDR1 KGHSH, CDR2 LQKENI. This CDR3 reads CASSPGTKAYNEQFF. The CDR3 DNA sequence: TGTGCCAGCTCACCCGGGACAAAGGCCTACAATGAGCAGTTCTTC.

This chain uses TRBV7-8 with TRBJ1-2; no definite D call. CDR3 length: 13 residues. CDR1 is SGHVS and CDR2 is FQNEAQ in the germline V gene. Trimming stripped 0 bases from V and 4 bases from J, with 6 bases between. Here the CDR3 reads CASSLARGYGYTF. The CDR3 nucleotides read TGTGCCAGCAGCTTAGCCCGGGGCTATGGCTACACCTTC.

The rearrangement links TRBV27 to TRBJ1-5, with 7 bases matching TRBD1. The germline gives CDR1 MNHEY, CDR2 SMNVEV (reference sequence). This CDR3 region has 14 residues. V dropped 6 bases and J dropped 0; count of bases not matched to a gene: 2. The CDR3 protein is CASSDRDSNQPQHF. The CDR3 DNA follows: TGTGCCAGCAGCGACAGGGATAGCAATCAGCCCCAGCATTTT.

V is TRBV28 and J is TRBJ2-4; 9 bases are a match to TRBD2. This CDR3 region has 18 residues. Trimming removed 7 bases from V and 0 bases from J; junction bases left unmatched: 13. Per the germline V gene, CDR1 is MDHEN and CDR2 is SYDVKM. The CDR3 coding sequence is TGTGCCAGCAATTCTGTCAGCGGGAGGCTTAGAGCCAAAAACATTCAGTACTTC. Translation gives CASNSVSGRLRAKNIQYF. Full variable domain (missing parts from reference TRBV28 and TRBJ2-4): DVKVTQSSRYLVKRTGEKVFLECVQDMDHENMFWYRQDPGLGLRLIYFSYDVKMKEKGDIPEGYSVSREKKERFSLILESASTNQTSMYLCASNSVSGRLRAKNIQYFGAGTRLSVL.

The chain combines TRBV5-8 with TRBJ2-3, with 9 bases lining up with TRBD2. The germline V gene has CDR1 SGHTS and CDR2 YDEGEE. V gave up 1 base and J gave up 2 bases; unmatched junction bases: 5. The CDR3 is 16 amino acids. Written as DNA, the CDR3 is TGTGCCAGCAGCTTGTATAGCGGGAGTGTCACAGATACGCAGTATTTT. It translates to CASSLYSGSVTDTQYF.

The chain is built from TRBV4-3 and TRBJ1-5; D is ambiguous. The germline V gene encodes CDR1 LGHNA and CDR2 YSLEER. The CDR3 is 15 residues long. Trimming took 0 bases from V and 4 from J, leaving 10 bases between them. Written as DNA, the CDR3 is TGCGCCAGCAGCCAAGATAGACACGGAAATCAGCCCCAGCATTTT. Encoded protein: CASSQDRHGNQPQHF.

The J gene is TRBJ1-1, the V gene TRBV9; 7 bases map to TRBD1. The CDR3 is made up of 15 amino acids. Germline CDR1 reads SGDLS; CDR2 reads YYNGEE. J gave up 1 base and V 4 bases, and 7 bases lay outside the gene matches. The CDR3 DNA sequence: TGTGCCAGCAGCACACGGGACAGTAAGAACACTGAAGCTTTCTTT. Its translation: CASSTRDSKNTEAFF.